This T cell receptor (beta chain) originates from a study of cytomegalovirus exposure and HLA in healthy donors (dated by TCRdb to about 2017). For context, the study as a whole: An earlier analysis of several hundred of the donors reported approximately 270 Gb of sequence data and about 100 million unique TCR beta sequences from 150 million to 200 million T cells. An early release that covered around 590 HLA-typed donors contained about 290 gigabases of sequencing data and roughly 84 million unique TCR sequences. Of the 300 to 400 genotyped donors, over 70% fell in the genetic ancestry cluster associated with self-reported Caucasian donors. The study aimed to test whether cataloging public T cell receptors could reveal signatures of past pathogen exposure. Using immunosequencing, the study profiled T cell repertoires from fewer than 700 subjects and related those repertoires to cytomegalovirus serostatus. A separate validation cohort of over a hundred different subjects was used in addition to the 666-subject first cohort. To predict cytomegalovirus infection status, the study combined high-throughput TCR immunosequencing, statistical association of individual TCRs with disease status, and machine learning. To study patterns of TCR occurrence, a later analysis re-analyzed previously published TCR beta repertoires from several hundred donors and added high-resolution HLA genotyping. The later analysis used no new phenotypic data to find candidate immune exposures, relying instead on TCR beta sequences and their occurrence across donors. In an earlier analysis of roughly 540 of the donors, high-throughput TCR beta sequencing was used to judge whether each TCR beta V gene segment behaved as functional or pseudogenic. Donor age, sex, ethnicity and CMV serostatus were compiled alongside the repertoire data. A later genetic analysis used genome-wide SNP genotypes for about three fifths of the 666 donors, treating that subset as a discovery cohort. Every discovery cohort repertoire had been produced on one sequencing platform. Class I and class II HLA loci were covered by the typing at four-digit resolution. Typing coverage differed by locus: A, B, C, DRB1 and DQB1 were typed in about 629-630 donors, DQA1 in about 510, DPA1 in nearly 610, and DPB1 in roughly 450. Roughly 5 DR-DQ haplotypes were handled as single units for association and clustering because linkage in the cohort was strong. Across around 400 genotyped donors of the cohort, an average of about 200,000 unique TCR beta nucleotide sequences per donor were sequenced, and 15% to 20% of those sequences were non-productive. Overall study results and their limits: The authors suggested that the approach could potentially be extended to other disease states and immunological phenotypes. In both the original and validation cohorts, the classifier was reported to diagnose cytomegalovirus status with high specificity and sensitivity. The earlier analysis of fewer than 750 of the donors excluded around 17 rarely observed V segments, including chromosome 9 orphons, because counts were too low. A later analysis found that TCR association rates varied across HLA loci, with DRB1 alleles showing the most associated TCRs and HLA-C alleles the fewest. When HLA alleles, especially DR and DQ, strongly co-occurred, TCR associations were difficult to assign to individual alleles. Correlated functional status among segregating V segments might be attributable to linkage disequilibrium, but an unknown experimental factor could not be ruled out. A cluster of highly shared sequence variants was judged likely to represent a technical artifact of the sequencing pipeline. The presence/absence analyses assumed that sequencing depth was roughly uniform across donors, and that assumption may not be true. A later analysis found that most CMV-associated TCR beta chains appeared HLA-restricted, with HLA associations seemingly driven largely by CMV exposure. A later analysis associated about 17,000 TCR beta sequences with specific HLA alleles at a false discovery rate of 0.05. Because the 87-base-pair reads could not distinguish some IMGT-functional V segments, including TRBV6-2 and TRBV6-3, those segments were excluded. Broadly in line with IMGT annotations, most TCR beta V segments showed up in productive rearrangements about 87% or about 30% of the time in an earlier analysis of 450 to 750 of the donors. V-gene and J-gene trimming of TCR beta chains was associated with a missense DCLRE1C variant in a later genetic analysis, and the association was replicated in an independent cohort. The only immune exposure information available for the cohort was CMV serostatus. A later analysis found that HLA-associated TCR beta chains were more clonally expanded and had lower generation probabilities than equally common non-associated chains. A further reported finding was that TCR beta sequences accurately predicted the HLA-A and HLA-B alleles for most subjects in the first cohort. Across donors, most TCR sequences were observed very rarely, whereas some public TCRs were present in many individuals. A later analysis reported that several top co-occurrence clusters appeared linked to parvovirus B19, influenza, CMV and Epstein-Barr virus. HLA typing was unavailable for some donors at each locus, so association tests used only the typed subset. In this cohort, only TCR beta chains were sequenced, and detectable features were limited by the absence of alpha or paired-chain data. In the study, 150 to 200 TCR beta chains were listed as associated with cytomegalovirus. Compared with the roughly 710-donor mean, donors in an Asian-associated ancestry cluster had fewer N-insertions in productive TCRs, according to a later genetic analysis. In vitro tests confirmed that three of the cytomegalovirus-associated TCR beta chains recognize cytomegalovirus antigens.

Notes on this clone: Its antigen is not yet known. No much larger clone exists at a distance of one base, and base qualities are not known.

The cohort consisted of 600 or so healthy bone marrow donors. Cohort members were all nominally healthy when sampled, although unrecorded immune exposures were likely present. The donor was CMV seronegative and belonged to the group of over 350 seronegative cohort members. Each donor provided a peripheral blood sample, and peripheral blood mononuclear cells were used for TCR beta sequencing. Genomic DNA extraction from the blood cell samples was performed with the Qiagen DNeasy Blood Extraction Kit. The library was made by the immunoSEQ multiplex PCR assay. For the multiplex PCR, a mixture combining 60 forward primers for TCR Vbeta segments and 13 reverse primers for TCR Jbeta segments was used. Amplification of the CDR3 region of rearranged TCR beta genes was performed with a multiplex PCR assay on genomic DNA. The amplified TCR beta libraries were sequenced on the Illumina HiSeq System as 87-base-pair reads. On the study's bioinformatics: Across the roughly 640 repertoires, a later analysis counted 60 million to 90 million unique TCR beta chains, around 10 million of which were shared by at least two donors. Raw reads were error-corrected and collapsed into unique sequences by a nearest-neighbor algorithm in which closely related sequences were merged to remove PCR and sequencing errors. CDR3 sequences were aligned to IMGT reference sequences to assign V, D and J gene segments. For a sequence to be retained, a match of at least six nucleotides was required to both a V gene segment and a J gene segment. Rearrangements were called productive when the CDR3 lacked stop codons and stayed in frame with V and J; all others were non-productive. Following IMGT convention, CDR3 was defined as the stretch from the second conserved V-encoded cysteine to the conserved J-encoded phenylalanine. In an earlier analysis of approximately 590 of the donors, sequences lacking an unambiguous match to a single V gene segment were excluded. In an earlier analysis of about 590 of the donors, a V segment was called functional when productive rearrangements were above 56.7%, and segregating when the standard deviation between donors exceeded 5%. A statistical classification framework was built for diagnosing cytomegalovirus status from the catalog of TCR beta chain sequences. In a later analysis, TCR nucleotide sequences were compared against IMGT/GENE-DB human TR gene sequences so that V and J genes could be assigned. A later analysis assigned CDR3 sequences and most-parsimonious VDJ recombination scenarios with the TCRdist pipeline. A later analysis defined each TCR beta chain by its CDR3 amino acid sequence plus V-gene family, and excluded reads lacking a unique V-gene family. In a later analysis, 500 to 650 highly shared, low-generation-probability nucleotide sequences were removed to address suspected cross-contamination and a sequencing artifact. For each public chain, a later analysis derived a clonal expansion index from normalized ranks of inferred template counts within each repertoire. In a later analysis, generation probabilities were computed using a VDJ recombination model fitted to out-of-frame rearrangements, and the results were checked against IGoR. A later analysis scored TCR-TCR, TCR-HLA and TCR-CMV co-occurrence with hypergeometric tests, applying a repertoire-size bias correction to TCR pairs. To estimate false discovery rates, a later analysis permuted the HLA or CMV assignments 20 times. In a later analysis, co-occurring TCRs were grouped with DBSCAN, and TCRdist sequence similarity was added when clustering was performed within HLA-allele-positive subsets. Co-occurrence clustering excluded repertoires with fewer than 30,000 or more than 120,000 public chains, plus five with anomalous nucleotide sharing. TCRdb took this table from immuneACCESS and kept in-frame rearrangements with V and J called. Such tables lack part of the clones; where checked against another copy, unresolved V genes explain under half of the gap, and the rest is unexplained. For V, J and clone size, that table is used; D and trimming come from the DNA. Counted in this sample were some 74,000 clones; around three quarters of them appeared once. The ten top clones hold 1.1% of the sample.

CDR1 and CDR2 are read off the germline V gene as SGDLS and YYNGEE. Ends trimmed: V by 2 bases, J by 6 bases; bases unmatched to a gene: 3. Including the terminal cysteine and phenylalanine, the CDR3 comprises 15 residues. Kept here is only the CDR3 DNA, which spans 45 bases and is read in frame from base 1. Sequenced sample: PBMCs. In this chain, TRBV9 is recombined with TRBJ2-3; 13 central bases correspond to TRBD2. This TCR came from a male donor in good health and CMV-seronegative. For the CDR3, the sequence is CASSVGTSGKDTQYF. The DNA reads as follows: TGTGCCAGCAGCGTCGGGACTAGCGGGAAGGATACGCAGTATTTT.